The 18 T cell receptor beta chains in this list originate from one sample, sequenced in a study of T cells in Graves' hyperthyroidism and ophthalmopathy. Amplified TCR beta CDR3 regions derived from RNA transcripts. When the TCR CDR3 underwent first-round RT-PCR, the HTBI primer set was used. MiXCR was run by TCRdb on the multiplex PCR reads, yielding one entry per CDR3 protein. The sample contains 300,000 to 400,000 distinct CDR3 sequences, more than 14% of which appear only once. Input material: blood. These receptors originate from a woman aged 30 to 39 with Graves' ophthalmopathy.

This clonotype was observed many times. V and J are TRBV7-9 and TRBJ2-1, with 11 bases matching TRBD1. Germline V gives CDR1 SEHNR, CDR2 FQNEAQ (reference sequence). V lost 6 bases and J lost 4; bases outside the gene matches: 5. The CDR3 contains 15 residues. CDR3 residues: CASSERDRGYNEQFF. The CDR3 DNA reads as TGTGCCAGCAGTGAACGGGACAGGGGGTACAATGAGCAGTTCTTC.

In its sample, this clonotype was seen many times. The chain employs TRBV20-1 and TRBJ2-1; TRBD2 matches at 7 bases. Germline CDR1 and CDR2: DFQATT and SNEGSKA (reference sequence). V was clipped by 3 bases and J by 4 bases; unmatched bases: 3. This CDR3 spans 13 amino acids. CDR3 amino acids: CSARWEGYNEQFF. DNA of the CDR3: TGCAGTGCTAGGTGGGAGGGGTACAATGAGCAGTTCTTC.

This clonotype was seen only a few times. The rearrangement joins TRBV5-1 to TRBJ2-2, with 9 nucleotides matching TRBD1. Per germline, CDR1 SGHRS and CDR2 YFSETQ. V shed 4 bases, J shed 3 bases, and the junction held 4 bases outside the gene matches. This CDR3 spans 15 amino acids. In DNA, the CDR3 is TGCGCCAGCAGCCAAAGGACAGGGGACACCGGGGAGCTGTTTTTT. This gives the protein CASSQRTGDTGELFF. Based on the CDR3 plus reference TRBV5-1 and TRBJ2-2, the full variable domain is KAGVTQTPRYLIKTRGQQVTLSCSPISGHRSVSWYQQTPGQGLQFLFEYFSETQRNKGNFPGRFSGRQFSNSRSEMNVSTLELGDSALYLCASSQRTGDTGELFFGEGSRLTVL.

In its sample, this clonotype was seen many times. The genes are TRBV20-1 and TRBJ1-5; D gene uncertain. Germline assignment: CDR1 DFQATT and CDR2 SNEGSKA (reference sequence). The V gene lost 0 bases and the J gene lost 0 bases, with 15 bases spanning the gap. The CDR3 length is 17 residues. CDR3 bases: TGCAGTGCTAGAGATATCATTGAACGGAATAGCAATCAGCCCCAGCATTTT. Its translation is CSARDIIERNSNQPQHF.

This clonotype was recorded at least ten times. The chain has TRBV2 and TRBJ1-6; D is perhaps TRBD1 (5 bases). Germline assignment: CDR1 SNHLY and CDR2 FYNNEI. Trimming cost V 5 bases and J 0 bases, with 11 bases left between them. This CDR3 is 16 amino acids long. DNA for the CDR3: TGTGCCAGCAGTAGAGACAGCAGCTCCTATAATTCACCCCTCCACTTT. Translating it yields CASSRDSSSYNSPLHF. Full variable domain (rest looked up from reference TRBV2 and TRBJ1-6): EPEVTQTPSHQVTQMGQEVILRCVPISNHLYFYWYRQILGQKVEFLVSFYNNEISEKSEIFDDQFSVERPDGSNFTLKIRSTKLEDSAMYFCASSRDSSSYNSPLHFGNGTRLTVT.

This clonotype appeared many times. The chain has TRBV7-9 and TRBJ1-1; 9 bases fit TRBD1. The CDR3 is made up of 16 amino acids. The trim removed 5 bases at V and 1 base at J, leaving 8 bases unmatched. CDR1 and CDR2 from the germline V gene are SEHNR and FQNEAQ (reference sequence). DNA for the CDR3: TGTGCCAGCAGCCCTGAAGGACAGGGGCCGAACACTGAAGCTTTCTTT. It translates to CASSPEGQGPNTEAFF.

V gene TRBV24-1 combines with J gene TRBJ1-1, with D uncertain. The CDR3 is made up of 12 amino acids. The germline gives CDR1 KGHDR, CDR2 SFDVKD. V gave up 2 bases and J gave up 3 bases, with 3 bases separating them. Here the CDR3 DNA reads TGTGCCACCAGTGATTCTGACACTGAAGCTTTCTTT. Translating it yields CATSDSDTEAFF.

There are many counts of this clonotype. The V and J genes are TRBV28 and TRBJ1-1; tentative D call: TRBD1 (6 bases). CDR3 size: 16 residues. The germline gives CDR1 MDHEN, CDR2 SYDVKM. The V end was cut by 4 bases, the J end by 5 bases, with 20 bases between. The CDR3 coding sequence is TGTGCCAGCAGTTCCCGGGACATTCGCCGTGGAACTGAAGCTTTCTTT. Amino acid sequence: CASSSRDIRRGTEAFF.

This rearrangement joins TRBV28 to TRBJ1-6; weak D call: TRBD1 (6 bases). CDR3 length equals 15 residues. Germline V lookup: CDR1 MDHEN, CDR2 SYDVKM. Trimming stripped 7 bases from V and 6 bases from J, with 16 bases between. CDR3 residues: CASMGGLGSNSPLHF. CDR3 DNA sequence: TGTGCCAGCATGGGGGGGCTAGGCAGTAATTCACCCCTCCACTTT. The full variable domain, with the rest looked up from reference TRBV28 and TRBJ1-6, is DVKVTQSSRYLVKRTGEKVFLECVQDMDHENMFWYRQDPGLGLRLIYFSYDVKMKEKGDIPEGYSVSREKKERFSLILESASTNQTSMYLCASMGGLGSNSPLHFGNGTRLTVT.

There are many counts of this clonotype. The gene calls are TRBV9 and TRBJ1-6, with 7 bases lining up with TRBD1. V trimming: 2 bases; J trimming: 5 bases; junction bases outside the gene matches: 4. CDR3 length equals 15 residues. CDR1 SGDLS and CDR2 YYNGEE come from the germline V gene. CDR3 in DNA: TGTGCCAGCAGCGTGACAGGGAGGCATAATTCACCCCTCCACTTT. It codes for CASSVTGRHNSPLHF.

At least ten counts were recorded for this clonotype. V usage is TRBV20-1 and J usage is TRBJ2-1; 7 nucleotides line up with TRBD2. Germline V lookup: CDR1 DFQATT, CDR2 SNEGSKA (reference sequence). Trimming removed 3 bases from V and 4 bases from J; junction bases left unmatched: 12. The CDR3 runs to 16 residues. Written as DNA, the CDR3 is TGCAGTGCTAGGAGGCTAGCGGAGGGTATTTACAATGAGCAGTTCTTC. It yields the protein CSARRLAEGIYNEQFF.

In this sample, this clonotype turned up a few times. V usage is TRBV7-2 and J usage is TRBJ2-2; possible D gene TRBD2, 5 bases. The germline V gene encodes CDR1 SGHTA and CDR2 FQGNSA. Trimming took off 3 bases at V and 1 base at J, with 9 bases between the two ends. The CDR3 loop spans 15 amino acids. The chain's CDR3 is CASSLGRGNTGELFF. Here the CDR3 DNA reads TGTGCCAGCAGCTTGGGCCGGGGGAACACCGGGGAGCTGTTTTTT. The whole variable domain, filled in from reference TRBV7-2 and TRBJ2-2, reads GAGVSQSPSNKVTEKGKDVELRCDPISGHTALYWYRQSLGQGLEFLIYFQGNSAPDKSGLPSDRFSAERTGGSVSTLTIQRTQQEDSAVYLCASSLGRGNTGELFFGEGSRLTVL.

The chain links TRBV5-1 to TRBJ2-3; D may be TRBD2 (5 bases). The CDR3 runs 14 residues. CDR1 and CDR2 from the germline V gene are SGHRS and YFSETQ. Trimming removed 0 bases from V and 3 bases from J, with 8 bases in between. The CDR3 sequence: CASSLAWRTDTQYF. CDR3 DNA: TGCGCCAGCAGCTTGGCATGGAGGACAGATACGCAGTATTTT.

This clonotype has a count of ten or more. The CDR3 DNA follows: TGTGCCAGCAGCTTATTGACCCCCCGAACCTACGAGCAGTACTTC. Encoded protein: CASSLLTPRTYEQYF. The J gene is TRBJ2-7, the V gene TRBV11-3, with D unclear. V lost 2 bases to trimming and J lost 2 bases, with 13 bases between them. CDR1 and CDR2 from the germline V gene are SGHNT and YENEEA. The CDR3 has 15 amino acids.

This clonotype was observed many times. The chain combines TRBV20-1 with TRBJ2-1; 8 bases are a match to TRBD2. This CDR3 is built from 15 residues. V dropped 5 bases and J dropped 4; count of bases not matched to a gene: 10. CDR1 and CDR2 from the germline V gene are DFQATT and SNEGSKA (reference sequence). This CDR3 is CSAQEAVAGYNEQFF. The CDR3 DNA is TGCAGTGCTCAAGAGGCGGTAGCGGGGTACAATGAGCAGTTCTTC.

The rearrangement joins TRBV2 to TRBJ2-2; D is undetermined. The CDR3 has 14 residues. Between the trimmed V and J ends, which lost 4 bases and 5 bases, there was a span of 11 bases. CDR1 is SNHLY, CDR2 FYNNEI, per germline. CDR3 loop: CASSAPLGTGELFF. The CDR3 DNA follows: TGTGCCAGCAGTGCCCCGCTTGGAACCGGGGAGCTGTTTTTT.

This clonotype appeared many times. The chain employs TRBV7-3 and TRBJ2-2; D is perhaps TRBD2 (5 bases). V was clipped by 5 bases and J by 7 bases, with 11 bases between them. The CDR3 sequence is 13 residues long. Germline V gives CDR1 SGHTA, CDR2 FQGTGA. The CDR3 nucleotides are TGTGCCAGCAGCCCCCCCCGGGGCGGGGAGCTGTTTTTT. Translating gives CASSPPRGGELFF.

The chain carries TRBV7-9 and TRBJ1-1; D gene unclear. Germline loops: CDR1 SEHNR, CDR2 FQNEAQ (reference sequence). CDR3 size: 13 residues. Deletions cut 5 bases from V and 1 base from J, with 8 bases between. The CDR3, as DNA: TGTGCCAGCAGCGGATCCTCGAACACTGAAGCTTTCTTT. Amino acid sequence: CASSGSSNTEAFF.